This T cell receptor (beta chain) was profiled in a study of blood T cell repertoires in COVID-19. Original processing notes: Estimation of nucleated cell counts relied on the amplification of reference gene primers. Measured with immunoSEQ multiplex PCR; TCRdb has only the in-frame clones, and not every one. V, J and clone size are those of that table, while D and trimming were read from the DNA. Of about 140,000 clones listed, 87% are singletons. V was cut by 2 bases and J by 13 bases, with 14 bases left in between. Looked up from germline, CDR1 is SEHNR and CDR2 is FQNEAQ (reference sequence). The CDR3 is made up of 12 amino acids.

The chain recombines TRBV7-9 with TRBJ2-5, with TRBD1 as a possible D gene (5 bases). Material for sequencing was peripheral blood. The receptor was derived from a human donor in a cohort sampled during active COVID-19. CDR3 DNA: TGTGCCAGCAGCTTACCTCAGGGAAAACTGTACTTC. This gives the protein CASSLPQGKLYF.